This T cell receptor (beta chain) was sequenced during a study of blood T cells in healthy people across ages. Study-level results: No one knew whether donors had CMV, which possibly confounded expanded clonotype changes.

With a J-beta primer mix and a sample-barcoded 5' primer, a second PCR ran about 7 to 11 cycles. TCRdb recomputed calls from the 5' RACE reads with MiXCR, one row per CDR3 protein. The profile shows 720,000 or so distinct CDR3 sequences, roughly 43% of them singletons. On this clonotype itself: Its target is unknown.

V was clipped by 4 bases and J by 2 bases; unmatched bases: 9. Germline CDR1 reads LGHDT; CDR2 reads YNNKEL (reference sequence). CDR3 length: 16 amino acids. Sequencing was carried out using blood. This sequence originates from a man older than 75 in good health. The chain joins TRBV3-1 to TRBJ2-5; TRBD2 aligns across 8 bases. CDR3 loop: CASSPTGGGPQETQYF. The CDR3 nucleotides are TGTGCCAGCAGCCCCACGGGCGGGGGGCCGCAAGAGACCCAGTACTTC.